Detailed here is one TCR beta chain. The junction departs from the called germline gene at one end, perhaps through a read error. The sample originates from a study of blood T cells in healthy people across ages. Study as a whole: Using template switching, researchers captured about one barcoded beta molecule for each two T cells.

Peripheral blood was drawn, approximately 9.7 milliliters per donor. Sample-barcoded 5' priming and a J-beta primer mix drove a second PCR of about 6 to 12 cycles. Every cDNA molecule bore a tag from a template-switch adaptor containing 12 random nucleotides. TCRdb reanalysed the 5' RACE reads using MiXCR and keeps one entry per CDR3 protein. The data contain more than 1,000,000 distinct CDR3 sequences, 20% to 25% of them singletons. The length of the CDR3 is 12 residues. The germline V gene encodes CDR1 SGHTA and CDR2 FQGTGA. The sample also formed part of further work on T cells of mothers and their children. This second report adds: Each mother yielded more than 10 million TCR beta CDR3 reads. Each child yielded some 3 million reads.

The sequence was obtained from a girl between 2 and 10 years old in good health. The rearrangement joins TRBV7-3 to TRBJ2-3; weak D call: TRBD2 (5 bases). The sequenced sample consisted of blood. CDR3 nucleotides: TGTGCCAGCGGCTTACGGGGAGATACGCAGTATTTT. The encoded protein is CASGLRGDTQYF.